The present T cell receptor (beta chain) was sequenced within a study of regulatory T cells in long-lasting Graves disease. Study-level results: Whereas around 970 public clonotypes were shared by new patients, persistent patients shared more, at over 2,500.

In this sample, this clonotype turned up many times. Its antigen remains unknown. Relying on iRepertoire HTBI primers and Arm-PCR of CDR3 regions, the team built TCR beta libraries. TCRdb re-called the multiplex PCR reads through MiXCR, storing one row per CDR3 protein. The table has 450,000 or so distinct CDR3 sequences, around a fifth seen once. This CDR3 region has 15 residues. V gave up 1 base and J gave up 6 bases, with 16 bases separating them. Germline CDR1 and CDR2: SGHTA and FQGNSA. Time point denoted: persistent/refractory GD, antithyroid drugs over 5 years with positive TRAb. PBMC RNA served as the TCR library source.

The sequenced sample was peripheral blood mononuclear cells (PBMCs), obtained when the disease was refractory, from a patient treated with antithyroid drugs. The source of this sequence is a female donor with Graves disease. V is TRBV7-2 and J is TRBJ2-7, with D unresolved. CDR3 protein: CASSLEGRMISEQYF. DNA of the CDR3: TGTGCCAGCAGCTTAGAGGGCAGGATGATCTCCGAGCAGTACTTC.